This T cell receptor beta chain came from a study of T cell clonotyping in hematopoietic cell transplantation. Time point given: recipient sample about 28 days before transplant, after cytoreduction. Only in-frame clones appear in the TCRdb table, and some are missing; sequencing was by immunoSEQ multiplex PCR. Among 30,000 to 40,000 clones listed, 90% to 95% were seen once. Looked up from germline, CDR1 is SGHAT and CDR2 is FQNNGV. The CDR3 is 11 amino acids. V dropped 1 base and J dropped 14 bases, with 8 bases sitting between them. The chain is built from TRBV11-2 and TRBJ2-2; D is undetermined. Sequencing was performed on peripheral blood mononuclear cells, taken before stem cell transplant. The sequence was obtained from a man in his forties or fifties with chronic myeloid leukemia. Some clones in this sample may be carry-over from other donors' samples. CDR3 nucleotides: TGTGCCAGCAGCTTAGGGATTCGACTGTTTTTT. It specifies CASSLGIRLFF. Full variable domain (outside the CDR3, taken from reference TRBV11-2 and TRBJ2-2): EAGVAQSPRYKIIEKRQSVAFWCNPISGHATLYWYQQILGQGPKLLIQFQNNGVVDDSQLPKDRFSAERLKGVDSTLKIQPAKLEDSAVYLCASSLGIRLFFGEGSRLTVL.